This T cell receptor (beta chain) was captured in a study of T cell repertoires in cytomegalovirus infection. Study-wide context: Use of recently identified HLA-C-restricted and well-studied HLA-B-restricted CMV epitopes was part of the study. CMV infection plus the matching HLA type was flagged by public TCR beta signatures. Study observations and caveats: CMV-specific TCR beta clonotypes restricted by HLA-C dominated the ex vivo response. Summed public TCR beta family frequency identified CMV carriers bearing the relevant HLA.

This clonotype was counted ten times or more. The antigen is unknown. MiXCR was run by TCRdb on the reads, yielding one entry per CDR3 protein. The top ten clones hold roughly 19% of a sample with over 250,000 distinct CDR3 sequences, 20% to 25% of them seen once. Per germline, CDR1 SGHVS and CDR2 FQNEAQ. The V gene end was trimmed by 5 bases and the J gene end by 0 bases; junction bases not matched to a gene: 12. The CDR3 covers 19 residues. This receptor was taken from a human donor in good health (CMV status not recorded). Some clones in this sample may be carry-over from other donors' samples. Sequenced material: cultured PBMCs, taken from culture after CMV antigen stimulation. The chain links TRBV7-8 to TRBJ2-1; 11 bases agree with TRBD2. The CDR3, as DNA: TGTGCCAGCAGCCCAAAGAGCCTAGCGGGGGGATCCTCCTACAATGAGCAGTTCTTC. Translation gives CASSPKSLAGGSSYNEQFF.